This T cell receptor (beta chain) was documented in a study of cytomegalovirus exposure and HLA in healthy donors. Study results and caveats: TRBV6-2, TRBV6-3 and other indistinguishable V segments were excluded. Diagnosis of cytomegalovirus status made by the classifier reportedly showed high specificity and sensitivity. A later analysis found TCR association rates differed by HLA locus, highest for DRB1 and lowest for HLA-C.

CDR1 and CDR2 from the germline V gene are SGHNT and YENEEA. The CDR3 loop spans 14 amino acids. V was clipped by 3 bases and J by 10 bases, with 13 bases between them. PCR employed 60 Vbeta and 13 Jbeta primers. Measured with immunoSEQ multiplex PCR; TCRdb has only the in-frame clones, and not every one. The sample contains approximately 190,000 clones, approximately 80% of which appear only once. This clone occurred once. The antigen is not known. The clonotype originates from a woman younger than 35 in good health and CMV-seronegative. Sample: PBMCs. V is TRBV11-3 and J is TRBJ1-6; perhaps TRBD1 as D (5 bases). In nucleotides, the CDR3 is TGTGCCAGCAGCTTGGCAGGGTTTACGTCACCCCTCCACTTT. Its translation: CASSLAGFTSPLHF.